This is a list of T cell receptor beta chains from one sample in a study of blood T cell repertoires in COVID-19. Sequenced by immunoSEQ multiplex PCR; TCRdb stores in-frame clones only, minus some. Seen here are some 97,000 clones, about 86% observed once, and the top ten hold about 2.5%. Source material: PBMCs or T cells enriched from blood (not recorded which). The receptors were gathered from a woman aged 45-59 years who had recovered from COVID-19. Each CDR3 is given with its conserved first and last residue. The D gene is left open where the match is weak. Not all rows give a size; the values are once, few, many and, for expanded clones, a class.

cdr3_aa: CASSRDRNTEAFF; cdr3_nt: TGCGCCAGCAGTAGGGACAGGAACACTGAAGCTTTCTTT; clone_size: -; j_call: TRBJ1-1; d_call: TRBD1; v_call: TRBV5-1
cdr3_aa: CASSAASAKNIQYF; cdr3_nt: TGTGCCAGCAGCGCTGCGAGCGCCAAAAACATTCAGTACTTC; clone_size: -; j_call: TRBJ2-4; d_call: -; v_call: TRBV5-4
cdr3_aa: CASSQEGTSYNEQFF; cdr3_nt: TGCGCCAGCAGCCAAGAGGGGACATCCTACAATGAGCAGTTCTTC; clone_size: -; j_call: TRBJ2-1; d_call: -; v_call: TRBV4-1
cdr3_aa: CASSRLAEGANVLTF; cdr3_nt: TGTGCCAGCAGTCGACTAGCGGAAGGGGCCAACGTCCTGACTTTC; clone_size: few; j_call: TRBJ2-6; d_call: TRBD2; v_call: TRBV6-5
cdr3_aa: CASTSTGNTYNSPLHF; cdr3_nt: TGTGCCAGTACCTCGACAGGGAATACCTATAATTCACCCCTCCACTTT; clone_size: -; j_call: TRBJ1-6; d_call: TRBD1; v_call: TRBV19
cdr3_aa: CASSTEYSNQPQHF; cdr3_nt: TGTGCCAGTAGTACAGAATATAGCAATCAGCCCCAGCATTTT; clone_size: -; j_call: TRBJ1-5; d_call: -; v_call: TRBV19
cdr3_aa: CASSRVRGYEQYF; cdr3_nt: TGTGCCAGCAGCCGCGTTCGGGGTTACGAGCAGTACTTC; clone_size: once; j_call: TRBJ2-7; d_call: -; v_call: TRBV5-5
cdr3_aa: CASSPTSGAQWTQYF; cdr3_nt: TGTGCCAGCAGCCCGACTAGCGGGGCACAATGGACCCAGTACTTC; clone_size: -; j_call: TRBJ2-5; d_call: TRBD2; v_call: TRBV7-8
cdr3_aa: CAISGMTGANTIYF; cdr3_nt: TGTGCCATCAGTGGGATGACAGGGGCGAACACCATATATTTT; clone_size: -; j_call: TRBJ1-3; d_call: TRBD1; v_call: TRBV10-3
cdr3_aa: CASSPRTGASSGANVLTF; cdr3_nt: TGTGCCAGCAGCCCTAGGACAGGGGCCTCCTCTGGGGCCAACGTCCTGACTTTC; clone_size: -; j_call: TRBJ2-6; d_call: TRBD1; v_call: TRBV3-1/TRBV3-2